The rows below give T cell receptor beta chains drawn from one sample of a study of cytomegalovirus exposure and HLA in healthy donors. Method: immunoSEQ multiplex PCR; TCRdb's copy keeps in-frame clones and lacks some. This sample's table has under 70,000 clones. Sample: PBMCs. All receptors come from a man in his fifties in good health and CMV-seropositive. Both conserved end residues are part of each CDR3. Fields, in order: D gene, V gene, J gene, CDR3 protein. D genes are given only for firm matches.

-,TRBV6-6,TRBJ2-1,CASISPHNEQFF
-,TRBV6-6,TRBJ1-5,CASSPQGNQPQHF
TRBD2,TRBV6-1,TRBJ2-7,CASSVGTSGLSYEQYF
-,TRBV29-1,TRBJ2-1,CSAGSSYNEQFF
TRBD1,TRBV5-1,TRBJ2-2,CASQGQGNTGELFF
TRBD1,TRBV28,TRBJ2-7,CASSFGVTGQQAYEQYF
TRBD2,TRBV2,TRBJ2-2,CASSGLAAYTGELFF
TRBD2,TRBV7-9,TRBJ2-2,CASSRGLAATGELFF
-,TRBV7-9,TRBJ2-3,CASSFAAGTDTQYF
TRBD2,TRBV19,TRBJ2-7,CASSVGLGPYEQYF
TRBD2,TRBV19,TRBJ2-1,CASSMLAGEKFF
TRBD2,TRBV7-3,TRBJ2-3,CASSPILGLAGSDTQYF
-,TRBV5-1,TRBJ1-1,CASSPSLSPDTEAFF
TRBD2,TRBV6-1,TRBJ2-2,CASSGASGWNTGELFF
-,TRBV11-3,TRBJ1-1,CASRDSHMNTEAFF
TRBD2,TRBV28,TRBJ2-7,CGSRGAYEQYF
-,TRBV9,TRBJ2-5,CASSVSPAWQGQKETQYF
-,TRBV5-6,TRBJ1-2,CASSFSTGTYGYTF
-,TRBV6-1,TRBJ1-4,CASSGSTATNEKLFF
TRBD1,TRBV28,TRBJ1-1,CASTLGQGRTEAFF
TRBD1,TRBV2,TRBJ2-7,CASTQGAPYEQYF
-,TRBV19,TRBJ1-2,CASRRLGGTANYGYTF
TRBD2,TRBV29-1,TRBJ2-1,CSVSTWGGNEQFF
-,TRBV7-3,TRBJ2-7,CASSPEGSYEQYF
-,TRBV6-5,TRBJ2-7,CASRRDFPYEQYF
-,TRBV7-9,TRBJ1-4,CASSGRQRPTNEKLFF
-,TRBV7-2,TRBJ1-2,CASSFSQGNPEYGYTF
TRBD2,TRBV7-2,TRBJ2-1,CASSSSGGTYNEQFF
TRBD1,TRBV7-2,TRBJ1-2,CASSRTGGAGGYTF
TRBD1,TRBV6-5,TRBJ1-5,CASSTTGGDQPQHF
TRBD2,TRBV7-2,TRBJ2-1,CASSWARTSGLFYNEQFF
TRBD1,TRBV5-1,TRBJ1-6,CASSLDRGINSPLHF
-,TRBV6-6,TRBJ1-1,CASSLPGATNTEAFF
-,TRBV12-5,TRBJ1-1,CASGFGGGINEAFF
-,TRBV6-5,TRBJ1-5,CASSLAYSGNQPQHF
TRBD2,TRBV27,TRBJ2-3,CASSVFAGGGLRDTQYF
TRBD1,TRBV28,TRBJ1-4,CASSGPGQGGEKLFF
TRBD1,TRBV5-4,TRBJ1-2,CASSPDRAYYGYTF
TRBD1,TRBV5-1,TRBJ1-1,CASSFKGATEAFF
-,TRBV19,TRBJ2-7,CASSSSGAGLGEQYF
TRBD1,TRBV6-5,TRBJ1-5,CASSPAWTGGQPQHF
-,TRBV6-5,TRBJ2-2,CASSYDYNTGELFF
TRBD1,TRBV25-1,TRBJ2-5,CASSIGTGGRKTQYF
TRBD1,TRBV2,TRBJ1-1,CASSGQGNTEAFF
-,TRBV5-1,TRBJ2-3,CASSLSADTQYF
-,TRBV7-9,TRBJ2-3,CASSLRASAIDTQYF